The source of this T cell receptor (beta chain) is a study of long-term antiretroviral therapy in people with HIV. As for the study in general: Collection of the earliest samples took place about a decade ahead of the 2015 immediate-ART recommendation. Study-level findings and limits: Following ART, diversity rose but still fell short of transplant donor controls.

The CDR3 is 15 residues long. The germline CDR1 and CDR2 sequences are SEHNR and FQNEAQ (reference sequence). Trimming took off 5 bases at V and 1 base at J, with 13 bases between the two ends. Until DNA extraction, the samples held between about 0.9-10 million cryopreserved PBMC. Survey-level immunoSEQ v3.0 assays were run. The assay was immunoSEQ multiplex PCR, and TCRdb's table has in-frame clones only and misses some. The sample has tens of thousands of clones, about 79% seen once. Regarding this clone: Its specificity is unknown.

The TCR sequence derives from a man between 18 and 29 years old with HIV. Sequencing was performed on unsorted PBMCs, taken 0.1 years before starting antiretroviral therapy. The chain carries TRBV7-9 and TRBJ2-3; no reliable D call. The CDR3, as DNA: TGTGCCAGCAGCCCCCCGGGCTTACGCACAGATACGCAGTATTTT. Translating gives CASSPPGLRTDTQYF.